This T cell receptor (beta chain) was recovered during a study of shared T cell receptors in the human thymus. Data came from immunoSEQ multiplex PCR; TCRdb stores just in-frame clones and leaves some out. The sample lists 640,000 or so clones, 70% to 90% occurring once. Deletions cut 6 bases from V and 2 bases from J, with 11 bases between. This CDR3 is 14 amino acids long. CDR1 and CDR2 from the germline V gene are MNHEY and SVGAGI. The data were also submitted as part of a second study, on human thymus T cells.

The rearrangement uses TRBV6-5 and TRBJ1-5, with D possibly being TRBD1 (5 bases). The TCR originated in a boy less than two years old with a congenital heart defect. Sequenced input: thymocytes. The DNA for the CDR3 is TGTGCCAGCAGAAAGTCGGGGGGCAATCAGCCCCAGCATTTT. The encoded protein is CASRKSGGNQPQHF.